Sequencing of this T cell receptor (beta chain) was carried out in a study of regulatory T cells in long-lasting Graves disease. Study findings and constraints: Peripheral blood alone, not thyroid tissue, underwent study.

Time point of the sample: persistent/refractory GD, antithyroid drugs over 5 years with positive TRAb. The authors made the TCR library using RNA they extracted from PBMCs. Patients came through an endocrinology department, and that department was in Xi'an, China. With EDTA tubes as the receptacles, around 10 milliliters of peripheral blood were drawn. The authors built TCR beta libraries using iRepertoire HTBI primers and Arm-PCR of CDR3 regions. TCRdb ran MiXCR on the multiplex PCR reads and lists one entry per CDR3 protein. This table has fewer than 550,000 distinct CDR3 sequences, 20% to 25% appearing once. V was cut by 5 bases and J by 5 bases, with 16 bases left in between. Germline V gives CDR1 MDHEN, CDR2 SYDVKM. The CDR3 contains 15 residues. The table lists this clonotype with a few counts. The target antigen is unknown.

The receptor was isolated from a female donor with Graves disease. The sample in question was peripheral blood mononuclear cells (PBMCs), obtained when the disease was refractory, from a patient treated with antithyroid drugs. The chain recombines TRBV28 with TRBJ1-5; D remains unclear. CDR3 sequence reads: CASSPPVLGYQPQHF. CDR3 sequence (DNA): TGTGCCAGCAGTCCCCCGGTTTTGGGGTATCAGCCCCAGCATTTT.